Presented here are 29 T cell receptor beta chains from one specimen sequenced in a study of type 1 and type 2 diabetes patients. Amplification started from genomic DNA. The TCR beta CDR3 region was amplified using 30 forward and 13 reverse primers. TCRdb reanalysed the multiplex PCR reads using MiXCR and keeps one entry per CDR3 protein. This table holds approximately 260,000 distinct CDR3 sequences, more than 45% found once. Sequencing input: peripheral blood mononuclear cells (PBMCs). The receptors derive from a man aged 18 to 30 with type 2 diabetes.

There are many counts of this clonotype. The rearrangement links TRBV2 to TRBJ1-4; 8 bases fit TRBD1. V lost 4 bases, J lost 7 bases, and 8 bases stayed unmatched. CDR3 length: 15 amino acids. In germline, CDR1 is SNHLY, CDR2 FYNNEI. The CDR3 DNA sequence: TGTGCCAGCAGTGTGGAGCGGACAGGGAGTGAAAAACTGTTTTTT. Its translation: CASSVERTGSEKLFF.

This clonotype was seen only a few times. This CDR3 is CASSLVPGTPSYEQYF. CDR3 nucleotide sequence: TGTGCCAGCAGCTTAGTCCCGGGGACCCCCTCCTACGAGCAGTACTTC. J is TRBJ2-7 and V is TRBV7-6; the D gene could be TRBD1 or TRBD2 (5 bases each). V was shortened by 1 base and J by 0 bases, with 13 bases between the two germline ends. The CDR3 length is 16 residues. The V gene's germline CDR1 is SGHVS and CDR2 FNYEAQ.

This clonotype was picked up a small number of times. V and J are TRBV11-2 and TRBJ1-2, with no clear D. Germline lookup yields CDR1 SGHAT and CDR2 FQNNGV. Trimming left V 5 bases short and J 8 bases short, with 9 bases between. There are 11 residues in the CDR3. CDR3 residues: CASSQLGGYTF. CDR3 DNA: TGTGCCAGCAGCCAGTTAGGGGGCTACACCTTC.

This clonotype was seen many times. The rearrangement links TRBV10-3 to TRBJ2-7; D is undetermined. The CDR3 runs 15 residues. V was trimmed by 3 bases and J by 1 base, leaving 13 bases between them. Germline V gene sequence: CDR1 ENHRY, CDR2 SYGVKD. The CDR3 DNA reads TGTGCCATCAGTGACCCCGTGGTTGCATCCTACGAGCAGTACTTC. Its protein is CAISDPVVASYEQYF.

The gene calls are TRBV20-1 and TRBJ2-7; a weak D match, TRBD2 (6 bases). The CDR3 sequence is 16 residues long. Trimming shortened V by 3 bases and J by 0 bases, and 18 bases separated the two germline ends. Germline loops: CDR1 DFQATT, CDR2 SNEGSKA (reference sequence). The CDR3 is CSARYLAAANSYEQYF. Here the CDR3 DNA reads TGCAGTGCTAGGTATTTAGCGGCCGCAAACTCCTACGAGCAGTACTTC.

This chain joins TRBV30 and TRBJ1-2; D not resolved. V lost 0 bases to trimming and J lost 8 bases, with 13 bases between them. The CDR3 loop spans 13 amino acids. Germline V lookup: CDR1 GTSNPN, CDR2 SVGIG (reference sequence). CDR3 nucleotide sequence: TGTGCCTGGAGTGTAGGTGGCGGTGGAGGCTACACCTTC. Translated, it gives CAWSVGGGGGYTF.

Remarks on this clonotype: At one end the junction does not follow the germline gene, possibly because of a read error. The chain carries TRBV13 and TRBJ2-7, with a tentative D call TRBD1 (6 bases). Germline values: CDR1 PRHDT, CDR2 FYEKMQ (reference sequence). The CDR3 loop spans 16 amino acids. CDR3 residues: CASIRQGRALGAEQYF. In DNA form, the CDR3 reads TGCGCCAGCATCCGCCAGGGGCGGGCGCTCGGGGCCGAGCAGTACTTC.

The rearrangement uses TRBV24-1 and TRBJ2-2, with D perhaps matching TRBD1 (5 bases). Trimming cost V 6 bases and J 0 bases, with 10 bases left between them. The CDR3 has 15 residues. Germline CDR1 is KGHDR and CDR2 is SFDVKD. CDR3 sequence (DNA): TGTGCCACCAGTATAGACAGACCGAACACCGGGGAGCTGTTTTTT. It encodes CATSIDRPNTGELFF.

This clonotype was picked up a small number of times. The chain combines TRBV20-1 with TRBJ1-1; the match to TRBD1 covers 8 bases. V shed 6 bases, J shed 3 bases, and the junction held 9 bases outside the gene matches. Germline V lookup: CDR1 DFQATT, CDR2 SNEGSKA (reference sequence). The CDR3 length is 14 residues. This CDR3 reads CSAGETGVDTEAFF. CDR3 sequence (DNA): TGCAGTGCCGGCGAGACAGGGGTCGACACTGAAGCTTTCTTT.

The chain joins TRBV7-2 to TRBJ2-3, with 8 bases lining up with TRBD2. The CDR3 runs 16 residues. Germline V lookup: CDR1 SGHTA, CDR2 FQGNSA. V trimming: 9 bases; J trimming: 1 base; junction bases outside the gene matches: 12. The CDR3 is CASSTPTAGGTDTQYF. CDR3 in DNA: TGTGCCAGTAGTACCCCAACAGCGGGGGGCACAGATACGCAGTATTTT.

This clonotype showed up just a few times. DNA for the CDR3: TGTGCCAGCAGCCTCCGGGACACAGAGAACACTGAAGCTTTCTTT. Translating gives CASSLRDTENTEAFF. This sequence joins TRBV7-9 and TRBJ1-1; D perhaps matches TRBD1 (6 bases). In germline, CDR1 is SEHNR, CDR2 FQNEAQ (reference sequence). The CDR3 has 15 residues. Trimming shortened V by 5 bases and J by 1 base, and 14 bases separated the two germline ends.

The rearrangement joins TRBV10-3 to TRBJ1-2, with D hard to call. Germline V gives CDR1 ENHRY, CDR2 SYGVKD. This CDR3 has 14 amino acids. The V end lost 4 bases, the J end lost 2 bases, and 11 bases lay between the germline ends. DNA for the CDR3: TGTGCCATCAGTGGTAGGCGAAAAAACTATGGCTACACCTTC. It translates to CAISGRRKNYGYTF.

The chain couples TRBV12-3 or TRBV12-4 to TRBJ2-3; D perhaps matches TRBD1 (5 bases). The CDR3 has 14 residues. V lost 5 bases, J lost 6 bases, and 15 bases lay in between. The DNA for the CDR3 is TGTGCCAGCAGTGCCGCAACAGGACCGGATACGCAGTATTTT. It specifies CASSAATGPDTQYF.

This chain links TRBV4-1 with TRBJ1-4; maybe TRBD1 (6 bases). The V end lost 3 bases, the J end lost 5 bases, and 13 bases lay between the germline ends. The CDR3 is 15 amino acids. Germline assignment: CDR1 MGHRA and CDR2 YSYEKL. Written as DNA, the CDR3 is TGCGCCAGCAGCCAGGGGGGCACGGGCAATGAAAAACTGTTTTTT. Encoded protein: CASSQGGTGNEKLFF.

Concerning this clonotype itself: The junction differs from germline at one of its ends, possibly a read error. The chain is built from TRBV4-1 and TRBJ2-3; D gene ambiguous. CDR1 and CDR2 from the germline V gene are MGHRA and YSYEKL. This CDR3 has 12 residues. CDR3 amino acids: CASSRSKDTQYF. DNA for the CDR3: TGTGCCAGCAGCAGGAGCAAGGATACGCAGTATTTT.

CDR3 DNA sequence: TGTGCCTGGGCGGGAGTGGACAATGAGCAGTTCTTC. This gives the protein CAWAGVDNEQFF. This chain connects TRBV30 to TRBJ2-5; the match to TRBD2 covers 7 bases. The better agreement between TRBJ2-1 and the DNA end casts doubt on the J call. Germline lookup yields CDR1 GTSNPN and CDR2 SVGIG (reference sequence). This CDR3 is 12 amino acids long.

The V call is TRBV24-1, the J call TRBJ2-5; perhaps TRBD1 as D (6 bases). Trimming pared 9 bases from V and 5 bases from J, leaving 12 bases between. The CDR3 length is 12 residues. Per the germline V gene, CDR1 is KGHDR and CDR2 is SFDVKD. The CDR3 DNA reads TGTGCCACCGGGGACACTTGGGAGACCCAGTACTTC. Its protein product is CATGDTWETQYF.

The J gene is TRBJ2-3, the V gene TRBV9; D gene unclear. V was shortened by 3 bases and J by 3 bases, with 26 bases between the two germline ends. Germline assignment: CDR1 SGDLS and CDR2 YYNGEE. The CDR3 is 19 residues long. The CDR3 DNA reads TGTGCCAGCAGCGCCCCTACCAACCCGGGCCACACTCGGACAGATACGCAGTATTTT. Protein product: CASSAPTNPGHTRTDTQYF.

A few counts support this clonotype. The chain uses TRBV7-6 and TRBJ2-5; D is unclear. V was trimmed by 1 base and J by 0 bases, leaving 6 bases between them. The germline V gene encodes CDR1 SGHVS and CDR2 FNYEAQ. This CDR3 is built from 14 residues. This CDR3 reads CASSLVPDQETQYF. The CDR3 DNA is TGTGCCAGCAGCTTAGTCCCAGACCAAGAGACCCAGTACTTC.

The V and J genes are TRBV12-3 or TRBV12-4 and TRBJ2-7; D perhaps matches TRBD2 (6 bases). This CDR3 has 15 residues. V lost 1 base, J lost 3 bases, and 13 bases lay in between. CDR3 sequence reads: CASSLGSGRGYEQYF. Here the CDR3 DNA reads TGTGCCAGCAGTTTAGGTAGCGGCCGGGGCTACGAGCAGTACTTC.

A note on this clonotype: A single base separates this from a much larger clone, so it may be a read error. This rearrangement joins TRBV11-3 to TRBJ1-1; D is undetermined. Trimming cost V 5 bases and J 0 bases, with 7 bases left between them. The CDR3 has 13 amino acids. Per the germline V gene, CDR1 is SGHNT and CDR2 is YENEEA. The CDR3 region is CASSGRMNTEAFF. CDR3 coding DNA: TGTGCCAGCAGCGGACGGATGAACACTGAAGCTTTCTTT.

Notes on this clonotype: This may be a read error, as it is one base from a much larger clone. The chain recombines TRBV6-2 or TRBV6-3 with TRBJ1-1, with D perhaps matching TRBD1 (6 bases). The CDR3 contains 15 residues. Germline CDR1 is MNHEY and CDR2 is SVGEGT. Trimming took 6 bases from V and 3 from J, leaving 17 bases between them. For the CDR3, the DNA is TGTGCCAGCAGCCTACTACAGGGATGGGACACTGAAGCTTTCTTT. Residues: CASSLLQGWDTEAFF.

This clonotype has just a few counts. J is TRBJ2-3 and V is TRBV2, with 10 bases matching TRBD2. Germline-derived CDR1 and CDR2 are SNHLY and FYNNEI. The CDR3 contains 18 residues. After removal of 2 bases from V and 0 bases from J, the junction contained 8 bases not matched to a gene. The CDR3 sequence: CASSERLAGVGSTDTQYF. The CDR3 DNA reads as TGTGCCAGCAGTGAACGGCTAGCGGGAGTTGGAAGCACAGATACGCAGTATTTT.

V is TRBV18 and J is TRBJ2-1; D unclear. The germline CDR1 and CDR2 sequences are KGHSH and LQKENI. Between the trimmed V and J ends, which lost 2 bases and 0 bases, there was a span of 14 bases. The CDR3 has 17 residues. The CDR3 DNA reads TGTGCCAGCTCACCAGAAGTAGCCTCGAGCTCCTACAATGAGCAGTTCTTC. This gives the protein CASSPEVASSSYNEQFF. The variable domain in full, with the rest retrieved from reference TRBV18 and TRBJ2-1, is NAGVMQNPRHLVRRRGQEARLRCSPMKGHSHVYWYRQLPEEGLKFMVYLQKENIIDESGMPKERFSAEFPKEGPSILRIQQVVRGDSAAYFCASSPEVASSSYNEQFFGPGTRLTVL.

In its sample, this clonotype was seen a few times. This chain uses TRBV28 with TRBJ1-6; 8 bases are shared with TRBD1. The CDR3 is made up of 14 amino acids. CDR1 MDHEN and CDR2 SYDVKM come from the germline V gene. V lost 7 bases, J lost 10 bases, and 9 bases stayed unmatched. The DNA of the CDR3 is TGTGCCAGCAAACCCGGGACAGGCCAATCACCCCTCCACTTT. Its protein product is CASKPGTGQSPLHF.

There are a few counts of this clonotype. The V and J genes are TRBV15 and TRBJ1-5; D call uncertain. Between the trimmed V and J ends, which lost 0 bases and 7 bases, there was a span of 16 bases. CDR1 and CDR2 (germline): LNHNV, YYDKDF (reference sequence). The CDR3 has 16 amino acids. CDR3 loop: CATSRDEGRGRQPQHF. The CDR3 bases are TGTGCCACCAGCAGAGATGAGGGTCGGGGAAGACAGCCCCAGCATTTT. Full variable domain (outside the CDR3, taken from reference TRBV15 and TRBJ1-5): DAMVIQNPRYQVTQFGKPVTLSCSQTLNHNVMYWYQQKSSQAPKLLFHYYDKDFNNEADTPDNFQSRRPNTSFCFLDIRSPGLGDTAMYLCATSRDEGRGRQPQHFGDGTRLSIL.

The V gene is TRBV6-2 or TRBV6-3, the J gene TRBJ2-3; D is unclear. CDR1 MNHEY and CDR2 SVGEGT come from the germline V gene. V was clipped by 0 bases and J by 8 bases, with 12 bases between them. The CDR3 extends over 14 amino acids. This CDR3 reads CASSYSGFSGTQYF. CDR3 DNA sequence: TGTGCCAGCAGTTACTCAGGGTTCTCCGGTACGCAGTATTTT.

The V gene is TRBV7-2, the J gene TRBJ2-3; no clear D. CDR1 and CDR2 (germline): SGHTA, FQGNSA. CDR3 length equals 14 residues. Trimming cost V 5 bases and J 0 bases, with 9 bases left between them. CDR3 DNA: TGTGCCAGCAGCCGAGCACCGAGCACAGATACGCAGTATTTT. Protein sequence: CASSRAPSTDTQYF.

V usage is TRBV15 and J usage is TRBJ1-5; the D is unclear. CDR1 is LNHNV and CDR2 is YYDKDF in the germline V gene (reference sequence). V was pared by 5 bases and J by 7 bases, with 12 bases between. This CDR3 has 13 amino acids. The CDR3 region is CATSRIVGQPQHF. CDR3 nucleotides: TGTGCCACCAGCCGAATTGTAGGCCAGCCCCAGCATTTT. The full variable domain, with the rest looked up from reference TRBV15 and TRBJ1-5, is DAMVIQNPRYQVTQFGKPVTLSCSQTLNHNVMYWYQQKSSQAPKLLFHYYDKDFNNEADTPDNFQSRRPNTSFCFLDIRSPGLGDTAMYLCATSRIVGQPQHFGDGTRLSIL.